Shown below are 5 T cell receptor beta chains from a single sample sequenced in a study of shared clonotypes between healthy human individuals. Using immunoSEQ multiplex PCR, the repertoire was profiled, and TCRdb retains in-frame clones only, with some absent. The sample holds about 820,000 clones; about 92% are singletons and the top ten take more than 20%. CD8 cells classed as naive were CD45RO-negative and positively selected for CCR7, excluding terminally differentiated effector memory CD45RA+ cells. The source material was naive CD8+ T cells sorted from blood. All receptors derive from a young man in good health.

The chain recombines TRBV7-9 with TRBJ2-7, with 10 bases matching TRBD1. Germline V lookup: CDR1 SEHNR, CDR2 FQNEAQ (reference sequence). The trim removed 5 bases at V and 4 bases at J, leaving 8 bases unmatched. The CDR3 is 15 amino acids. The CDR3 sequence: CASSVPGTGAYEQYF. CDR3 coding DNA: TGTGCCAGCAGCGTTCCCGGGACAGGGGCTTACGAGCAGTACTTC.

This sequence joins TRBV29-1 and TRBJ2-7; 9 bases align to TRBD2. The V gene end was trimmed by 6 bases and the J gene end by 2 bases; junction bases not matched to a gene: 5. The CDR3 extends over 13 amino acids. Per germline, CDR1 SQVTM and CDR2 ANQGSEA. The CDR3 DNA sequence: TGCAGCGTCCCGACTAGCGGACCCTACGAGCAGTACTTC. Its protein product is CSVPTSGPYEQYF.

This clone occurred once. The CDR3 here is CSVHQHSTGTNEQFF. The CDR3 region has the DNA TGCAGCGTCCACCAGCATTCGACAGGGACCAATGAGCAGTTCTTC. The genes are TRBV29-1 and TRBJ2-1, with 7 bases lining up with TRBD1. CDR1 and CDR2 (germline): SQVTM, ANQGSEA. This CDR3 contains 15 residues. V was clipped by 6 bases and J by 6 bases; unmatched bases: 14.

V is TRBV27 and J is TRBJ2-7; the D is unclear. CDR3 length equals 15 residues. The germline V gene encodes CDR1 MNHEY and CDR2 SMNVEV (reference sequence). The V and J ends lost 0 bases and 3 bases respectively, with 12 bases between them. CDR3 in amino acids: CASSLSGNLGYEQYF. The CDR3 bases are TGTGCCAGCAGTTTATCTGGGAATCTGGGCTACGAGCAGTACTTC.

The V and J genes are TRBV14 and TRBJ1-4, with a weak D call TRBD1 (6 bases). Trimming cost V 2 bases and J 13 bases, with 14 bases left between them. From germline, CDR1 is SGHDN and CDR2 FVKESK. The CDR3 runs 13 residues. The CDR3 here is CASSQIEGVSLFF. CDR3 coding DNA: TGTGCCAGCAGCCAAATCGAGGGGGTGTCACTGTTTTTT.